The rows below give T cell receptor beta chains drawn from one sample of a study of T-cell memory formation after mild COVID-19. TCRdb reprocessed the 5' RACE reads via MiXCR and lists one record per CDR3 protein. This sample has about 290,000 distinct CDR3 sequences; 15% to 20% occur once, and the top ten carry approximately 23%. Sequencing was performed on PBMCs or a T cell subset sorted from them (not recorded which). The receptors stem from a man between 18 and 35 years old who had mild COVID-19 (a few samples of this study predate the infection). Cell type and time point are not known. CDR3s include the opening cysteine and the closing phenylalanine or tryptophan. D genes are given only for firm matches. Size is omitted from some rows. Given values are once, few, many or a class for expanded clones.

j_call: TRBJ2-2
v_call: TRBV4-1
clone_size: NA
d_call: NA
cdr3_aa: CASSQEEQASYTGELFF
cdr3_nt: TGCGCCAGCAGCCAAGAGGAACAGGCGAGTTATACTGGGGAGCTGTTTTTT

j_call: TRBJ2-7
v_call: TRBV11-2
clone_size: few
d_call: TRBD2
cdr3_aa: CASSPRTSDEQYF
cdr3_nt: TGTGCCAGCAGCCCCCGGACTAGCGACGAGCAGTACTTC

j_call: TRBJ1-2
v_call: TRBV6-6
clone_size: once
d_call: TRBD1
cdr3_aa: CASKPGGDYGYTF
cdr3_nt: TGTGCCAGCAAACCAGGGGGGGACTATGGCTACACCTTC

j_call: TRBJ2-5
v_call: TRBV20-1
clone_size: NA
d_call: TRBD2
cdr3_aa: CSARVTSDETQYF
cdr3_nt: TGCAGTGCTAGAGTTACTAGCGACGAGACCCAGTACTTC

j_call: TRBJ2-5
v_call: TRBV6-5
clone_size: NA
d_call: NA
cdr3_aa: CASSYSYPPQTQYF
cdr3_nt: TGTGCCAGCAGTTACTCGTATCCGCCGCAGACCCAGTACTTC

j_call: TRBJ2-7
v_call: TRBV7-9
clone_size: few
d_call: NA
cdr3_aa: CASSFPGFDEQYF
cdr3_nt: TGTGCCAGCAGCTTCCCAGGGTTCGACGAGCAGTACTTC

j_call: TRBJ2-7
v_call: TRBV6-2/TRBV6-3
clone_size: few
d_call: NA
cdr3_aa: CASSGHLTSSYEQYF
cdr3_nt: TGTGCCAGCAGCGGCCACCTAACCTCATCCTACGAGCAGTACTTC

j_call: TRBJ2-1
v_call: TRBV6-2/TRBV6-3
clone_size: few
d_call: NA
cdr3_aa: CASSDFLFSHEQFF
cdr3_nt: TGTGCCAGCAGCGACTTCTTGTTTTCACATGAGCAGTTCTTC

j_call: TRBJ2-2
v_call: TRBV2
clone_size: few
d_call: NA
cdr3_aa: CASKKSVFTGELFF
cdr3_nt: TGTGCCAGCAAAAAAAGTGTCTTTACCGGGGAGCTGTTTTTT

j_call: TRBJ2-1
v_call: TRBV4-1
clone_size: NA
d_call: TRBD2
cdr3_aa: CASSQVVAGGPYEQFF
cdr3_nt: TGCGCCAGCAGCCAAGTGGTGGCGGGGGGGCCCTATGAGCAGTTCTTC

j_call: TRBJ2-3
v_call: TRBV4-2
clone_size: NA
d_call: NA
cdr3_aa: CASSQGQAASTDTQYF
cdr3_nt: TGTGCCAGCAGCCAAGGACAGGCGGCTAGCACAGATACGCAGTATTTT

j_call: TRBJ1-2
v_call: TRBV12-3/TRBV12-4
clone_size: NA
d_call: NA
cdr3_aa: CASSRPLDLRSYGYTF
cdr3_nt: TGTGCCAGCAGCAGACCCCTGGACCTTCGGAGCTATGGCTACACCTTC

j_call: TRBJ1-1
v_call: TRBV15
clone_size: few
d_call: NA
cdr3_aa: CATSRAGMNTEAFF
cdr3_nt: TGTGCCACCAGCAGAGCAGGAATGAACACTGAAGCTTTCTTT

j_call: TRBJ1-2
v_call: TRBV6-6
clone_size: NA
d_call: NA
cdr3_aa: CASSRGRSEGGYTF
cdr3_nt: TGTGCCAGCAGCCGGGGGAGGTCGGAAGGTGGCTACACCTTC

j_call: TRBJ1-3
v_call: TRBV7-2
clone_size: few
d_call: NA
cdr3_aa: CASSLRRDSGNTIYF
cdr3_nt: TGTGCCAGCAGCTTAAGGAGAGACTCTGGAAACACCATATATTTT

j_call: TRBJ2-3
v_call: TRBV4-2
clone_size: NA
d_call: NA
cdr3_aa: CASSQESRVRATDTQYF
cdr3_nt: TGTGCCAGCAGCCAAGAGTCCCGGGTCAGGGCGACAGATACGCAGTATTTT

j_call: TRBJ1-1
v_call: TRBV5-1
clone_size: few
d_call: NA
cdr3_aa: CASSLSSVNTEAFF
cdr3_nt: TGCGCCAGCAGCTTGTCCTCCGTGAACACTGAAGCTTTCTTT

j_call: TRBJ1-5
v_call: TRBV4-3
clone_size: few
d_call: TRBD1
cdr3_aa: CASSQGTGYSNQPQHF
cdr3_nt: TGCGCCAGCAGCCAGGGGACAGGGTATAGCAATCAGCCCCAGCATTTT

j_call: TRBJ2-5
v_call: TRBV12-3/TRBV12-4
clone_size: few
d_call: NA
cdr3_aa: CASSFPFETQYF
cdr3_nt: TGTGCCAGCAGTTTCCCGTTCGAGACCCAGTACTTC

j_call: TRBJ2-1
v_call: TRBV9
clone_size: few
d_call: TRBD2
cdr3_aa: CASSVAAGLSLPPYNEQFF
cdr3_nt: TGTGCCAGCAGCGTAGCTGCGGGACTAAGCCTACCCCCCTACAATGAGCAGTTCTTC

j_call: TRBJ1-1
v_call: TRBV12-3/TRBV12-4
clone_size: few
d_call: NA
cdr3_aa: CASSPGGGYNTEAFF
cdr3_nt: TGTGCCAGCAGCCCCGGCGGGGGCTACAACACTGAAGCTTTCTTT

j_call: TRBJ1-2
v_call: TRBV6-1
clone_size: NA
d_call: NA
cdr3_aa: CASSEAGGRGYTF
cdr3_nt: TGTGCCAGCAGTGAAGCGGGGGGCCGCGGCTACACCTTC

j_call: TRBJ2-6
v_call: TRBV30
clone_size: NA
d_call: TRBD1
cdr3_aa: CAWGQGGSGANVLTF
cdr3_nt: TGTGCCTGGGGACAGGGGGGCTCTGGGGCCAACGTCCTGACTTTC

j_call: TRBJ1-3
v_call: TRBV9
clone_size: NA
d_call: NA
cdr3_aa: CASSVARDGTTSGNTIYF
cdr3_nt: TGTGCCAGCAGCGTAGCTAGGGACGGAACTACCTCTGGAAACACCATATATTTT

j_call: TRBJ2-2
v_call: TRBV7-3
clone_size: NA
d_call: NA
cdr3_aa: CASSLSTPRTANTGELFF
cdr3_nt: TGTGCCAGCAGCTTATCCACCCCCAGGACTGCGAACACCGGGGAGCTGTTTTTT

j_call: TRBJ2-7
v_call: TRBV6-2/TRBV6-3
clone_size: few
d_call: NA
cdr3_aa: CASDNGSYEQYF
cdr3_nt: TGTGCCAGCGATAACGGCTCCTACGAGCAGTACTTC

j_call: TRBJ2-1
v_call: TRBV11-2
clone_size: few
d_call: NA
cdr3_aa: CASSLDSGPLSYNEQFF
cdr3_nt: TGTGCCAGCAGCTTAGACTCGGGGCCCCTTTCCTACAATGAGCAGTTCTTC

j_call: TRBJ1-4
v_call: TRBV6-5
clone_size: few
d_call: NA
cdr3_aa: CASRRDPWGNEKLFF
cdr3_nt: TGTGCCAGCAGAAGAGACCCCTGGGGTAATGAAAAACTGTTTTTT

j_call: TRBJ1-1
v_call: TRBV30
clone_size: many
d_call: NA
cdr3_aa: CAWSVTSRLGTEAFF
cdr3_nt: TGTGCCTGGAGTGTTACGTCGAGGTTGGGCACTGAAGCTTTCTTT

j_call: TRBJ2-3
v_call: TRBV28
clone_size: NA
d_call: NA
cdr3_aa: CASSFLGNTQYF
cdr3_nt: TGTGCCAGCAGTTTTCTTGGAAATACGCAGTATTTT

j_call: TRBJ2-1
v_call: TRBV29-1
clone_size: few
d_call: TRBD2
cdr3_aa: CSVRGAGTIYNEQFF
cdr3_nt: TGCAGCGTTCGAGGGGCCGGGACTATCTACAATGAGCAGTTCTTC

j_call: TRBJ2-4
v_call: TRBV12-3/TRBV12-4
clone_size: NA
d_call: NA
cdr3_aa: CASSPGTTDIQYF
cdr3_nt: TGTGCCAGCTCGCCCGGGACAACGGACATTCAGTACTTC

j_call: TRBJ2-5
v_call: TRBV25-1
clone_size: many
d_call: NA
cdr3_aa: CASGETQYF
cdr3_nt: TGTGCCAGCGGGGAGACCCAGTACTTC

j_call: TRBJ1-5
v_call: TRBV6-5
clone_size: once
d_call: NA
cdr3_aa: CASSRSASNQPQHF
cdr3_nt: TGTGCCAGCAGTCGCAGTGCTAGCAATCAGCCCCAGCATTTT

j_call: TRBJ2-2
v_call: TRBV9
clone_size: NA
d_call: TRBD2
cdr3_aa: CASSVDPAGNTGELFF
cdr3_nt: TGTGCCAGCAGCGTAGACCCAGCGGGAAACACCGGGGAGCTGTTTTTT

j_call: TRBJ1-6
v_call: TRBV2
clone_size: NA
d_call: NA
cdr3_aa: CASTLGEFYSPLHF
cdr3_nt: TGTGCCAGCACCTTAGGGGAGTTTTATTCACCCCTCCACTTT

j_call: TRBJ2-4
v_call: TRBV7-2
clone_size: few
d_call: TRBD2
cdr3_aa: CASSFGGSAKNIQYF
cdr3_nt: TGTGCCAGCAGCTTCGGGGGGTCAGCCAAAAACATTCAGTACTTC

j_call: TRBJ1-3
v_call: TRBV7-9
clone_size: few
d_call: NA
cdr3_aa: CASSSSTRDPGNTIYF
cdr3_nt: TGTGCCAGCAGCTCATCAACGAGAGATCCTGGAAACACCATATATTTT

j_call: TRBJ2-5
v_call: TRBV23-1
clone_size: NA
d_call: NA
cdr3_aa: CASLSPEETQYF
cdr3_nt: TGCGCCAGCTTGAGCCCCGAAGAGACCCAGTACTTC

j_call: TRBJ1-2
v_call: TRBV18
clone_size: NA
d_call: NA
cdr3_aa: CASSPDSRGYTF
cdr3_nt: TGTGCCAGCTCCCCGGACAGTAGGGGCTACACCTTC

j_call: TRBJ2-1
v_call: TRBV4-3
clone_size: NA
d_call: NA
cdr3_aa: CASSRGGEAYNEQFF
cdr3_nt: TGCGCCAGCAGCCGTGGGGGAGAGGCCTACAATGAGCAGTTCTTC